The clone carrying this T cell receptor beta chain came up a few times. Its antigen is not known. Germline V lookup: CDR1 SGDLS, CDR2 YYNGEE. The CDR3 runs to 17 residues. This sample was included in a study of blood T cells in healthy people across ages. General observations from the study: Observed TCR beta diversity per million T cells went down as age went up. This fall followed a roughly linear course with age. The CMV status of each donor remained undetermined, and this could have confounded shifts in expanded clonotypes.

Investigators took around 10 milliliters of peripheral blood from every donor. Per-sample yields of isolated PBMCs were at least 6 million. Primed by a sample-barcoded 5' primer and a J-beta primer mix, a second PCR proceeded for about 6 to 12 cycles. TCRdb reanalysed the 5' RACE reads using MiXCR and keeps one entry per CDR3 protein. The profile shows some 880,000 distinct CDR3 sequences, around 36% of them singletons. This receptor was taken from a man in his late teens or twenties in good health. Material: blood. This chain links TRBV9 with TRBJ2-1, with 7 bases lining up with TRBD2. The better agreement between TRBJ2-7 and the DNA end casts doubt on the J call. CDR3 in amino acids: CASSPLGGSNSYNEQYF. The DNA for the CDR3 is TGTGCCAGCAGCCCCCTGGGGGGGTCAAACTCCTACAATGAGCAGTACTTC.